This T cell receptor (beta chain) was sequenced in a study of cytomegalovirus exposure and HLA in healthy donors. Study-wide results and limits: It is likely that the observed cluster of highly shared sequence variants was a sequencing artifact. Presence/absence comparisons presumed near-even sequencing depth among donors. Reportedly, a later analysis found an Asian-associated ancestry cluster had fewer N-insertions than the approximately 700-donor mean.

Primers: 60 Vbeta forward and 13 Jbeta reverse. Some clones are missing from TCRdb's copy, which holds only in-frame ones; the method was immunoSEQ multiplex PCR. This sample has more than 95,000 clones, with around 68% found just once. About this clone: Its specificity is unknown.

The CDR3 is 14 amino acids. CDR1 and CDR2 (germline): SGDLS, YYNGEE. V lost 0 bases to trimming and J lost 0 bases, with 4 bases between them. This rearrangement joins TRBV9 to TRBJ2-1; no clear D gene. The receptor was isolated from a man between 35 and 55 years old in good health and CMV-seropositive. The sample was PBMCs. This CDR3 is CASSVGSSYNEQFF. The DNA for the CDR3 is TGTGCCAGCAGCGTAGGGAGCTCCTACAATGAGCAGTTCTTC.